Below, 20 T cell receptor beta chains from the same sample are listed, as sequenced in a study of regulatory dendritic cells for organ transplantation. No antigen is known for these receptors. Sorted subsets were CFSE-labeled and cultured approximately 5 days with allogeneic dendritic cells. Using immunoSEQ multiplex PCR, the repertoire was profiled, and TCRdb retains in-frame clones only, with some absent. The table lists over 8,000 clones, 55% to 75% of them singletons. Sequenced: naive CD4+ T cells from blood cultured with dendritic cells. Subset indicated: CD45RA+ naive T cells. These TCRs come from a human donor in good health.

This clone was seen a handful of times. This chain joins TRBV15 and TRBJ1-1; 7 bases fit TRBD1. V shed 3 bases, J shed 7 bases, and the junction held 8 bases outside the gene matches. CDR3 size: 14 residues. Germline lookup yields CDR1 LNHNV and CDR2 YYDKDF (reference sequence). As DNA, the CDR3 is TGTGCCACCAGCAGCCGACAGGGAGCGAGTGAAGCTTTCTTT. This codes for CATSSRQGASEAFF.

This sequence joins TRBV7-3 and TRBJ1-2; 7 nucleotides align to TRBD1. V was clipped by 2 bases and J by 5 bases; unmatched bases: 5. Germline V lookup: CDR1 SGHTA, CDR2 FQGTGA. The CDR3 consists of 14 residues. The CDR3 DNA reads TGTGCCAGCAGCTTAGGGCCAGGGGGTTATGGCTACACCTTC. Translated, it gives CASSLGPGGYGYTF.

A remark on this clone: Other DNA sequences within the sample encode an identical CDR3. The chain is built from TRBV10-3 and TRBJ2-5; 7 bases are shared with TRBD1. The CDR3 contains 14 residues. V shed 2 bases and J 4 bases; nucleotides not matched to a gene: 4. CDR1 ENHRY and CDR2 SYGVKD come from the germline V gene. Written as DNA, the CDR3 is TGTGCCATCAGTGAGACAGGGGTAGGAGAGACCCAGTACTTC. It yields the protein CAISETGVGETQYF.

The V call is TRBV18, the J call TRBJ2-2; 8 bases agree with TRBD1. The CDR3 runs 14 residues. V lost 3 bases to trimming and J lost 6 bases; unmatched junction nucleotides: 3. From germline, CDR1 is KGHSH and CDR2 LQKENI. The CDR3 here is CASSPGQVAGELFF. CDR3 sequence (DNA): TGTGCCAGCTCACCGGGACAGGTCGCCGGGGAGCTGTTTTTT.

V and J are TRBV6-5 and TRBJ1-1; 11 positions match TRBD1. V gave up 8 bases and J gave up 4 bases; unmatched junction bases: 9. This CDR3 has 15 residues. Germline loops: CDR1 MNHEY, CDR2 SVGAGI. In DNA form, the CDR3 reads TGTGCCAGCCGGACAGGGGGCATCCTCGGCACTGAAGCTTTCTTT. This encodes CASRTGGILGTEAFF.

The chain is built from TRBV2 and TRBJ2-5; possibly TRBD2 for D (5 bases). The germline CDR1 and CDR2 sequences are SNHLY and FYNNEI. The V gene lost 4 bases and the J gene lost 4 bases, with 13 bases spanning the gap. The CDR3 has 14 amino acids. The CDR3 protein is CASSGGTGGETQYF. The CDR3 DNA sequence: TGTGCCAGCAGTGGGGGTACCGGAGGAGAGACCCAGTACTTC.

This clone was observed a few times. The chain combines TRBV6-6 with TRBJ2-1; D is perhaps TRBD1 (6 bases). The CDR3 is made up of 15 amino acids. The V end lost 0 bases, the J end lost 4 bases, and 10 bases lay between the germline ends. Germline V gene lookup returns CDR1 MNHNY and CDR2 SVGAGI (reference sequence). The CDR3 spells CASSYSRDRYNEQFF. CDR3 bases: TGTGCCAGCAGTTACTCGCGAGACAGGTACAATGAGCAGTTCTTC.

The V call is TRBV7-9, the J call TRBJ2-5; 11 nucleotides align to TRBD2. The CDR3 runs to 15 residues. CDR1 and CDR2 from the germline V gene are SEHNR and FQNEAQ (reference sequence). V lost 5 bases and J lost 2; bases outside the gene matches: 4. The CDR3 protein is CASSPGTSGQETQYF. The CDR3 DNA reads as TGTGCCAGCAGCCCCGGGACTAGCGGTCAAGAGACCCAGTACTTC.

This clone turned up a few times. The chain links TRBV6-6 to TRBJ1-2, with D perhaps matching TRBD1 (5 bases). Germline values: CDR1 MNHNY, CDR2 SVGAGI (reference sequence). The CDR3 loop spans 13 amino acids. V lost 5 bases and J 7 bases, leaving 14 bases between the germline ends. This CDR3 is CASSMRGGSGYTF. The DNA for the CDR3 is TGTGCCAGCAGTATGAGGGGAGGCAGTGGCTACACCTTC.

CDR3 sequence: CASSFDSGGAYEQYF. CDR3 nucleotide sequence: TGCGCCAGCAGCTTTGACTCGGGGGGGGCCTACGAGCAGTACTTC. The J gene is TRBJ2-7, the V gene TRBV5-1; 8 nucleotides align to TRBD2. V lost 2 bases, J lost 2 bases, and 6 bases stayed unmatched. Germline assignment: CDR1 SGHRS and CDR2 YFSETQ. The CDR3 spans 15 residues. Full variable domain (missing parts from reference TRBV5-1 and TRBJ2-7): KAGVTQTPRYLIKTRGQQVTLSCSPISGHRSVSWYQQTPGQGLQFLFEYFSETQRNKGNFPGRFSGRQFSNSRSEMNVSTLELGDSALYLCASSFDSGGAYEQYFGPGTRLTVT.

The chain recombines TRBV7-2 with TRBJ2-7, with D possibly TRBD2 on 5 matching bases. Trimming cost V 5 bases and J 3 bases, with 17 bases left between them. The CDR3 loop spans 15 amino acids. CDR1 and CDR2 from the germline V gene are SGHTA and FQGNSA. The CDR3 sequence: CASSDAGLKLYEQYF. In DNA form, the CDR3 reads TGTGCCAGCAGCGATGCGGGCCTGAAGCTCTACGAGCAGTACTTC.

The rearrangement joins TRBV4-3 to TRBJ1-2, with a tentative D call TRBD1 (6 bases). The germline V gene has CDR1 LGHNA and CDR2 YSLEER. The V gene lost 1 base and the J gene lost 4 bases, with 13 bases spanning the gap. The CDR3 has 15 amino acids. The CDR3: CASSQVQGNSYGYTF. The DNA for the CDR3 is TGCGCCAGCAGCCAAGTGCAGGGGAATAGCTATGGCTACACCTTC.

This chain links TRBV6-1 with TRBJ1-5; perhaps TRBD1 as D (6 bases). The CDR3 is 13 amino acids. Germline lookup yields CDR1 MNHNS and CDR2 SASEGT. Trimming took 6 bases from V and 8 from J, leaving 14 bases between them. The CDR3 sequence: CASSGTIREPQHF. In DNA form, the CDR3 reads TGTGCCAGCAGCGGGACAATAAGGGAGCCCCAGCATTTT.

The genes are TRBV5-4 and TRBJ2-3, with D maybe TRBD2 (6 bases). V lost 2 bases, J lost 0 bases, and 10 bases lay in between. Germline assignment: CDR1 SGHNT and CDR2 YYREEE (reference sequence). This CDR3 comprises 15 residues. The CDR3 here is CASSLKGRSTDTQYF. CDR3 bases: TGTGCCAGCAGCTTAAAGGGGAGGAGCACAGATACGCAGTATTTT.

This clone was counted only a few times. The rearrangement joins TRBV10-3 to TRBJ2-2; 11 bases match TRBD1. This CDR3 has 14 residues. Germline trimming cut 8 bases from V and 7 bases from J; bases unmatched to any gene: 6. Germline CDR1 ENHRY, CDR2 SYGVKD. DNA of the CDR3: TGTGCCATCCGGACAGGGGGCGCGGGCGGGGAGCTGTTTTTT. Its protein is CAIRTGGAGGELFF.

The gene calls are TRBV5-1 and TRBJ2-2; 13 nucleotides match TRBD2. The CDR3 spans 16 residues. V lost 4 bases and J lost 3; bases outside the gene matches: 3. CDR1 is SGHRS and CDR2 is YFSETQ in the germline V gene. The CDR3 is CASSRLAGGDTGELFF. Here the CDR3 DNA reads TGCGCCAGCAGCAGACTAGCGGGGGGTGACACCGGGGAGCTGTTTTTT.

This chain joins TRBV18 and TRBJ1-4; TRBD1 matches 8 bases. The J segment lost 3 bases and the V segment lost 3 bases, leaving 6 bases of the junction unmatched. This CDR3 has 16 amino acids. Germline assignment: CDR1 KGHSH and CDR2 LQKENI. This chain's CDR3 is CASSPRTGKANEKLFF. The CDR3 nucleotides read TGTGCCAGCTCACCTCGGACAGGGAAGGCTAATGAAAAACTGTTTTTT.

V usage is TRBV5-1 and J usage is TRBJ2-3; 8 nucleotides align to TRBD1. The CDR3 spans 15 residues. The J segment lost 2 bases and the V segment lost 4 bases, leaving 6 bases of the junction unmatched. Germline CDR1 reads SGHRS; CDR2 reads YFSETQ. CDR3 loop: CASSPDREYTDTQYF. CDR3 nucleotide sequence: TGCGCCAGCAGCCCGGACAGGGAATACACAGATACGCAGTATTTT.

The gene calls are TRBV10-2 and TRBJ1-1, with 9 positions matching TRBD1. V was clipped by 6 bases and J by 0 bases; unmatched bases: 14. CDR1 is WSHSY, CDR2 SAAADI, per germline. The CDR3 extends over 18 amino acids. CDR3 in amino acids: CASRKAPGQGLMNTEAFF. As DNA, the CDR3 is TGCGCCAGCAGGAAAGCTCCGGGACAGGGACTTATGAACACTGAAGCTTTCTTT.

This clone turned up a few times. The gene calls are TRBV18 and TRBJ2-1; TRBD1 agrees at 7 bases. Germline trimming cut 5 bases from V and 7 bases from J; bases unmatched to any gene: 2. This CDR3 is 12 amino acids long. CDR1 is KGHSH, CDR2 LQKENI, per germline. CDR3 sequence reads: CASSTTGNEQFF. The DNA for the CDR3 is TGTGCCAGCTCAACGACAGGGAATGAGCAGTTCTTC.